Listed here is a single T cell receptor beta chain. Antigen specificity is unknown. FACS enriched CD8+ TEMRA cells, while bulk CD8+ and CD4+ were negatively isolated. The entry originates in a study of CD8 T cells in Susac syndrome. General study points: The study conceded that relatively few individuals underwent its TCR sequencing and HLA analysis.

Germline CDR1 reads LGHDT; CDR2 reads YNNKEL (reference sequence). V lost 0 bases and J 4 bases, leaving 12 bases between the germline ends. The CDR3 covers 15 residues. With random hexamers, 0.5 to 1 ug RNA was reverse transcribed. By means of immunoSEQ multiplex PCR, TCR beta CDR3 spanning 54 Vbeta and 13 Jbeta underwent amplification. TCRdb reprocessed the immunoSEQ multiplex PCR reads with MiXCR, giving one entry per CDR3 protein. This table holds about 300,000 distinct CDR3 sequences, under 95% found once. The sequence was obtained from a human donor with multiple sclerosis. The specimen was CD4+ T cells from PBMCs. This chain uses TRBV3-1 with TRBJ1-2; D gene ambiguous. CDR3 DNA sequence: TGTGCCAGCAGCCAAGAGGGCCGCAGCTTCTATGGCTACACCTTC. Protein product: CASSQEGRSFYGYTF.